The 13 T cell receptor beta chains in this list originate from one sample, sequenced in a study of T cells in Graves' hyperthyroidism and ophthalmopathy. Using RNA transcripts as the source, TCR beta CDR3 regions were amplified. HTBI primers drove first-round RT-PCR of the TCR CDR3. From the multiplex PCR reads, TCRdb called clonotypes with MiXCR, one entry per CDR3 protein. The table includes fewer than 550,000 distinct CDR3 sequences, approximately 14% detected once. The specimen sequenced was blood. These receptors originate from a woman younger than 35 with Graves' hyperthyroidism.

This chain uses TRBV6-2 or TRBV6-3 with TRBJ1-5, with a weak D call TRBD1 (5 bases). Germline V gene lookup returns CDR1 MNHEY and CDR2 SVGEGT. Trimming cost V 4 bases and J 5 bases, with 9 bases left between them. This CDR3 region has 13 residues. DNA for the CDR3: TGTGCCAGCAGTTGGGTAGGGGATCAGCCCCAGCATTTT. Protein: CASSWVGDQPQHF.

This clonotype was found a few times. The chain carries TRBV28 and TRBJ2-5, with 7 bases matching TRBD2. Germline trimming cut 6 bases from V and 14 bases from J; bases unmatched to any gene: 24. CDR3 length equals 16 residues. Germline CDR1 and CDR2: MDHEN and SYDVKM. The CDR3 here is CASSPLINSGWVRLYF. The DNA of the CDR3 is TGTGCCAGCAGCCCTTTAATCAATAGCGGGTGGGTTAGGCTTTACTTC. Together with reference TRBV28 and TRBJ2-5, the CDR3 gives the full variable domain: DVKVTQSSRYLVKRTGEKVFLECVQDMDHENMFWYRQDPGLGLRLIYFSYDVKMKEKGDIPEGYSVSREKKERFSLILESASTNQTSMYLCASSPLINSGWVRLYFGPGTRLLVL.

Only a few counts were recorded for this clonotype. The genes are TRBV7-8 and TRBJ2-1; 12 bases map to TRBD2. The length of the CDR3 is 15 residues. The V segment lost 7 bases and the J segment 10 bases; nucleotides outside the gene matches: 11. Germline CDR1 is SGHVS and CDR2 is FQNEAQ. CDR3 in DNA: TGTGCCAGCATCGGTGGACTAGCGGGACCAACGGAGCAGTTCTTC. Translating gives CASIGGLAGPTEQFF.

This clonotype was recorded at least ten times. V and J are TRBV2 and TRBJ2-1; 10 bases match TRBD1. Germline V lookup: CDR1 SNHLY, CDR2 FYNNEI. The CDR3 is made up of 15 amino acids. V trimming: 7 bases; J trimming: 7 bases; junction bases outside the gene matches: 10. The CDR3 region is CASNTDRGVRNEQFF. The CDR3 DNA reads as TGTGCCAGCAACACGGACAGGGGGGTTAGAAATGAGCAGTTCTTC.

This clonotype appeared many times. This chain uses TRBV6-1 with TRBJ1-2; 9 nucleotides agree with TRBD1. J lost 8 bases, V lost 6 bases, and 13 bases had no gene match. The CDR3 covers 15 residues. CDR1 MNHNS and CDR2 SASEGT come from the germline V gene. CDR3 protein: CASRPQGARYGGYTF. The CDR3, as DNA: TGTGCCAGCAGACCACAGGGGGCGAGGTACGGGGGCTACACCTTC.

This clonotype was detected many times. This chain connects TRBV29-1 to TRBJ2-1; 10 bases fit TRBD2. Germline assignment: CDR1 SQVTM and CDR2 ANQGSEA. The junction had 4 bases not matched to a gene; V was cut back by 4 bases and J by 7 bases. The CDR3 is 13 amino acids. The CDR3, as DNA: TGCAGCGTTGGGTCTAGCGGGGGAAATGAGCAGTTCTTC. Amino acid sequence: CSVGSSGGNEQFF.

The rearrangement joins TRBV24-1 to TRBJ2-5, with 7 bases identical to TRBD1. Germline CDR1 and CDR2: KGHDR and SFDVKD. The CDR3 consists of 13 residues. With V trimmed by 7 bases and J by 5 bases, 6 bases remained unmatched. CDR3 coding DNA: TGTGCCACCAGCGACAGGGATCGGGAGACCCAGTACTTC. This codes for CATSDRDRETQYF.

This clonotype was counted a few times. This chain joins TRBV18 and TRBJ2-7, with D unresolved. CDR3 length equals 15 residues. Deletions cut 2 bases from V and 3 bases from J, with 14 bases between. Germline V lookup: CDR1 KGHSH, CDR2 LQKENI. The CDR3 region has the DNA TGTGCCAGCTCACCATTAGGAGCAGAGGACTACGAGCAGTACTTC. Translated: CASSPLGAEDYEQYF.

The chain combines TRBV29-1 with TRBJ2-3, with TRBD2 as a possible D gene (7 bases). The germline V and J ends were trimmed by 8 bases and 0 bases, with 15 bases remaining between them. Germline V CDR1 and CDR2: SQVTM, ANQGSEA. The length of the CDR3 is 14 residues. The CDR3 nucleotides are TGCAGCCTTCGCGGGGGCTCAAGCACAGATACGCAGTATTTT. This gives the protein CSLRGGSSTDTQYF.

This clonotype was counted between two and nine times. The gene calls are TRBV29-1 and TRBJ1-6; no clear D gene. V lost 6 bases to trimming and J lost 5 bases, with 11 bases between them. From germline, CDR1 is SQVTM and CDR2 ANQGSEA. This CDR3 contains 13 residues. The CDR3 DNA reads TGCAGCGTGATGGGTTCCAATAATTCACCCCTCCACTTT. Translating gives CSVMGSNNSPLHF.

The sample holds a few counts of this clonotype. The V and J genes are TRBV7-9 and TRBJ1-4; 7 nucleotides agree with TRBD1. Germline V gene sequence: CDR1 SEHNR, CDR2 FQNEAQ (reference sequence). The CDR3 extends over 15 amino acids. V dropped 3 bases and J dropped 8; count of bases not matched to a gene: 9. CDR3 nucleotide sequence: TGTGCCAGCAGCTTCGCGACAGGGAGTTTGGAAAAACTGTTTTTT. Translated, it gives CASSFATGSLEKLFF.

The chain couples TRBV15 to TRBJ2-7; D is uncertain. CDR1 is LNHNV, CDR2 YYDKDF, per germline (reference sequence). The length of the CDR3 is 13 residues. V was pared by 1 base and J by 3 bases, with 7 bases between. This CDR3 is CATSRGTLYEQYF. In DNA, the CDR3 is TGTGCCACCAGCAGAGGGACCCTCTACGAGCAGTACTTC.

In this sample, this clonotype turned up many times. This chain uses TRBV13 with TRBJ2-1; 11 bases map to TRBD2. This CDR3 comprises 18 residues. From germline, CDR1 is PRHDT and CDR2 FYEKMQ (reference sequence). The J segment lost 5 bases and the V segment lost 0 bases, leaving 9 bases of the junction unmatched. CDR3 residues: CASSLGLLAGGHNNEQFF. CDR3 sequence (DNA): TGTGCCAGCAGCTTAGGCCTGCTAGCGGGAGGCCACAACAATGAGCAGTTCTTC.